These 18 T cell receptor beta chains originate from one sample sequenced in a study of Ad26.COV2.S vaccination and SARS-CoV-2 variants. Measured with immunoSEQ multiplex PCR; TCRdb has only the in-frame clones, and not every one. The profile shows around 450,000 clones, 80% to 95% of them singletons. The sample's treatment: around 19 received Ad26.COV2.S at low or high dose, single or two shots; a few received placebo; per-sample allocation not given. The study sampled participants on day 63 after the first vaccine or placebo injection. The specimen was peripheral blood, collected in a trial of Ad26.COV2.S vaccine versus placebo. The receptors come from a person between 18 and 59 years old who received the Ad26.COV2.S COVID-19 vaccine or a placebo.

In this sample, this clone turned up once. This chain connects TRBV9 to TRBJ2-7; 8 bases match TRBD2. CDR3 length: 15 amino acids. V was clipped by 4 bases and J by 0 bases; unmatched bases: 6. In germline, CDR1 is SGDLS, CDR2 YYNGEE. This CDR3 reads CASSPRAGASYEQYF. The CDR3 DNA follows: TGTGCCAGCAGCCCTCGAGCGGGAGCCTCCTACGAGCAGTACTTC.

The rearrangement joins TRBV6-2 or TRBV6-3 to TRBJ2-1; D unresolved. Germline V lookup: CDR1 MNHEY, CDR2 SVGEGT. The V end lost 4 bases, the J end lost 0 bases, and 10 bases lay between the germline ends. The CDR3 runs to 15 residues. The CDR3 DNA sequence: TGTGCCAGCAGTTTGACACCTAGCTCCTACAATGAGCAGTTCTTC. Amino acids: CASSLTPSSYNEQFF.

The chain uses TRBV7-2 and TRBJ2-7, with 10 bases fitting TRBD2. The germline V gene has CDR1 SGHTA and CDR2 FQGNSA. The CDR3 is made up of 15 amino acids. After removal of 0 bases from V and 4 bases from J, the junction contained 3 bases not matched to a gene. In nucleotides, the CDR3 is TGTGCCAGCAGCTTAGCCCCTAGCGGGAGTTACGAGCAGTACTTC. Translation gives CASSLAPSGSYEQYF.

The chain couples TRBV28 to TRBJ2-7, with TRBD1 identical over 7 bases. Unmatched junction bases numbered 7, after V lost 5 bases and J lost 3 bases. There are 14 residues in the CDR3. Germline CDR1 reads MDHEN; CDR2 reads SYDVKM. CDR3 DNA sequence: TGTGCCAGCAGTCCAAGACAGGGAAACTACGAGCAGTACTTC. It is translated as CASSPRQGNYEQYF.

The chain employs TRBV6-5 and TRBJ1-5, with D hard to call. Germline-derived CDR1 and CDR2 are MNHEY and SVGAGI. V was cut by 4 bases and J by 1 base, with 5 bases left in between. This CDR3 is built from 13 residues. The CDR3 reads CASSWHSNQPQHF. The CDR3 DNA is TGTGCCAGCAGTTGGCACAGCAATCAGCCCCAGCATTTT.

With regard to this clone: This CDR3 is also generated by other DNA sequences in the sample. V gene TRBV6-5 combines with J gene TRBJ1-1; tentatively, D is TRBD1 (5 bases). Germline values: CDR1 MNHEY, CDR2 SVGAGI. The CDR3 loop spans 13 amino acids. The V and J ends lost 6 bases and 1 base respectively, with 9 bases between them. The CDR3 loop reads CASRATGNTEAFF. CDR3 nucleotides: TGTGCCAGCAGAGCAACAGGGAACACTGAAGCTTTCTTT.

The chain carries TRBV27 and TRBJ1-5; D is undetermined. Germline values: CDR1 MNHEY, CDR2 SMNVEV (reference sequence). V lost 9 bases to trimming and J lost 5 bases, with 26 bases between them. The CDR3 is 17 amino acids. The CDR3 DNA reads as TGTGCCAGTCCACGACGGGGTAGGGAAAAGTGGGATCAGCCCCAGCATTTT. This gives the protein CASPRRGREKWDQPQHF.

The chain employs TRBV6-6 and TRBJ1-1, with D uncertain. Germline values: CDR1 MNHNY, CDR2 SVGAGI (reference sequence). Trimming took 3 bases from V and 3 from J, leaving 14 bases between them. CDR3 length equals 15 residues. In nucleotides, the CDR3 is TGTGCCAGCAGTTATTCCGGGCCAAAGTACACTGAAGCTTTCTTT. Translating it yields CASSYSGPKYTEAFF.

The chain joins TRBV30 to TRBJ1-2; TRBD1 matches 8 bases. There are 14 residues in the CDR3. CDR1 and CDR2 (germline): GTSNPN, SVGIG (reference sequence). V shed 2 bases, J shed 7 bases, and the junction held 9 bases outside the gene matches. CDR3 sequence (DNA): TGTGCCTGGAGTTTGGCAGGGGGCGCGAGTGGCTACACCTTC. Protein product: CAWSLAGGASGYTF.

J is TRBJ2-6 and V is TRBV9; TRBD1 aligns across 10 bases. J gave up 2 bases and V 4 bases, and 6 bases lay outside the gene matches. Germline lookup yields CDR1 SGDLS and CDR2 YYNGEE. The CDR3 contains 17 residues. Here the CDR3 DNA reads TGTGCCAGCAGCTTCCGGGACAGGGGAACTGGGGCCAACGTCCTGACTTTC. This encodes CASSFRDRGTGANVLTF. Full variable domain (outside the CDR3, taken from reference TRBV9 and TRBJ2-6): DSGVTQTPKHLITATGQRVTLRCSPRSGDLSVYWYQQSLDQGLQFLIQYYNGEERAKGNILERFSAQQFPDLHSELNLSSLELGDSALYFCASSFRDRGTGANVLTFGAGSRLTVL.

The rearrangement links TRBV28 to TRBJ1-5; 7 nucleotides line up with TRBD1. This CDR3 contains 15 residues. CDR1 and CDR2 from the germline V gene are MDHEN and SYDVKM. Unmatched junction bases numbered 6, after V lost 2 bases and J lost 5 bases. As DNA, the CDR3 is TGTGCCAGCAGTTTAAGGGGACAGTTGGATCAGCCCCAGCATTTT. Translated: CASSLRGQLDQPQHF.

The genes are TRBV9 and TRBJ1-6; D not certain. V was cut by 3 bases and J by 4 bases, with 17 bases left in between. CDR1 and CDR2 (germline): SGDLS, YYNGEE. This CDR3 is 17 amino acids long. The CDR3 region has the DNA TGTGCCAGCAGCGCCCATCAGGAGGAAAGATATAATTCACCCCTCCACTTT. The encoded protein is CASSAHQEERYNSPLHF.

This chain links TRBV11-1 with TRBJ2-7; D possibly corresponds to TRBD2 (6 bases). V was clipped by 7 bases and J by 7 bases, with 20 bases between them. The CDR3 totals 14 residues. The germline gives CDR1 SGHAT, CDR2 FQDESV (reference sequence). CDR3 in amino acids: CASTDAGGPTEQYF. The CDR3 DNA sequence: TGTGCCAGCACCGACGCCGGGGGTCCTACGGAGCAGTACTTC.

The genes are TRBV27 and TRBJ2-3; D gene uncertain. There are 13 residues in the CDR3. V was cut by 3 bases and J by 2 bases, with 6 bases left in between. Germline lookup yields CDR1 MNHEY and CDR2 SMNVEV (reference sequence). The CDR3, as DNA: TGTGCCAGCAGTTTGACTTACACAGATACGCAGTATTTT. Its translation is CASSLTYTDTQYF.

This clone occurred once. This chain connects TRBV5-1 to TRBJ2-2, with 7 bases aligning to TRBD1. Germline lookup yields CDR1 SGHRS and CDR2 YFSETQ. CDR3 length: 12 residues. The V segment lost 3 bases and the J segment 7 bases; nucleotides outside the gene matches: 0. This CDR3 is CASSSGGGELFF. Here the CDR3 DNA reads TGCGCCAGCAGCTCAGGGGGCGGGGAGCTGTTTTTT.

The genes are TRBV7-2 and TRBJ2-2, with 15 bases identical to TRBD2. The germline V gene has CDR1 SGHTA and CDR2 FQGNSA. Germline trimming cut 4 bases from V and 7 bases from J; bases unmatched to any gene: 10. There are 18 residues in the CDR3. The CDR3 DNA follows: TGTGCCAGCAGCTCCGCGGGACTAGCGGGAGGACGTGGCGGGGAGCTGTTTTTT. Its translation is CASSSAGLAGGRGGELFF.

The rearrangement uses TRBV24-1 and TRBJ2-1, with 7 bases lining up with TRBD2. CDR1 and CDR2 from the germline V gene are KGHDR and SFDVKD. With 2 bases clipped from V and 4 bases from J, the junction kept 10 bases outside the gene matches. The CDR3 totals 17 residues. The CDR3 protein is CATSDSQASGRYNEQFF. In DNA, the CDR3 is TGTGCCACCAGTGATTCCCAGGCTAGCGGAAGATACAATGAGCAGTTCTTC.

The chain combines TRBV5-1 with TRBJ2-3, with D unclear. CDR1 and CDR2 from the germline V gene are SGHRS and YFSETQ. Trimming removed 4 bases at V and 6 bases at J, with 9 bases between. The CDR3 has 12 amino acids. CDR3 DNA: TGCGCCAGCAGCGAAAACTGGGATACGCAGTATTTT. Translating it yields CASSENWDTQYF.